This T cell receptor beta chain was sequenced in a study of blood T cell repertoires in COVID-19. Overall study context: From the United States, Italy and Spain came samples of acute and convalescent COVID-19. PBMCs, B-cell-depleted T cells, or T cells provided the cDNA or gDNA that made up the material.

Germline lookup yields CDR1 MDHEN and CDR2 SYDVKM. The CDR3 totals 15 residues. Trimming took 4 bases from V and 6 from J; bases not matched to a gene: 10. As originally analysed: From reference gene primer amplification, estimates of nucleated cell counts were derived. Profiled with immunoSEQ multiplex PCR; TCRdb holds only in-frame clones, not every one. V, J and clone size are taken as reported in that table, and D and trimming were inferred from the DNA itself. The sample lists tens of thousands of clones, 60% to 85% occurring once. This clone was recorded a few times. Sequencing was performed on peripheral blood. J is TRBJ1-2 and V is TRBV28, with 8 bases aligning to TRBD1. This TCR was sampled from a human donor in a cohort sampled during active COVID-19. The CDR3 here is CASSSFSGGGDGYTF. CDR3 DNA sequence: TGTGCCAGCAGTTCCTTCTCAGGGGGCGGGGATGGCTACACCTTC.